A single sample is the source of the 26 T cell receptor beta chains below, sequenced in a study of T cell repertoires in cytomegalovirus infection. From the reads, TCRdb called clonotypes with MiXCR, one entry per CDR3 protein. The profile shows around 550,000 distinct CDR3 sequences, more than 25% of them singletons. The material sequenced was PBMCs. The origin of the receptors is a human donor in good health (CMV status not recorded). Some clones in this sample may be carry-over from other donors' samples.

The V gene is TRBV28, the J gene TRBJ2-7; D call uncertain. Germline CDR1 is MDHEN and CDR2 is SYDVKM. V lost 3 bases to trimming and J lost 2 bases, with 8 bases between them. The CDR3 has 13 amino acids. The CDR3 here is CASSFSVTYEQYF. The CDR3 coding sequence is TGTGCCAGCAGTTTTTCGGTTACCTACGAGCAGTACTTC.

DNA of the CDR3: TGTGCCAGCAAGACGCAGGGGGCGGGCACCGGGGAGCTGTTTTTT. Its protein product is CASKTQGAGTGELFF. The V call is TRBV28, the J call TRBJ2-2; TRBD1 agrees at 8 bases. The junction had 8 bases not matched to a gene; V was cut back by 7 bases and J by 4 bases. The CDR3 spans 15 residues. Germline values: CDR1 MDHEN, CDR2 SYDVKM.

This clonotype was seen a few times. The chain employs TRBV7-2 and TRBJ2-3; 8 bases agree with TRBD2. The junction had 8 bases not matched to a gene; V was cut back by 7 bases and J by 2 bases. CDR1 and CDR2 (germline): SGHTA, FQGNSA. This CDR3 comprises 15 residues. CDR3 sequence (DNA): TGTGCCAGCACATTAGCGGGAAGCCCCACAGATACGCAGTATTTT. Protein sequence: CASTLAGSPTDTQYF.

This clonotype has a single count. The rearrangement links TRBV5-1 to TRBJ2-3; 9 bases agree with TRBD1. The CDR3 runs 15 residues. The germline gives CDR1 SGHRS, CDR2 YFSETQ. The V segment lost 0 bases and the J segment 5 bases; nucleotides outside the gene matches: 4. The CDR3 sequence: CASSLARQGVDTQYF. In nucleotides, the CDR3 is TGCGCCAGCAGCTTGGCCCGACAGGGGGTAGATACGCAGTATTTT.

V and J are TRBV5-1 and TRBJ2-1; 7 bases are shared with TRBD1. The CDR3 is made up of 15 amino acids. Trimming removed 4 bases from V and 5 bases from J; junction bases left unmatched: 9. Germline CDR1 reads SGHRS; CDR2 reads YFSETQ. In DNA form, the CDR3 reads TGCGCCAGCAGCGCGACCACAGGGGTCGACAATGAGCAGTTCTTC. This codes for CASSATTGVDNEQFF.

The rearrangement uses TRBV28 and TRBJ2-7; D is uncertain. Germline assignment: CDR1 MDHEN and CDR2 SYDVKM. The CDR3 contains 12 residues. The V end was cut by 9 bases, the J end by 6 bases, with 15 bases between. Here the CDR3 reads CASRNRVFEQYV. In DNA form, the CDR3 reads TGTGCCAGTCGGAACCGGGTGTTCGAGCAGTACGTC.

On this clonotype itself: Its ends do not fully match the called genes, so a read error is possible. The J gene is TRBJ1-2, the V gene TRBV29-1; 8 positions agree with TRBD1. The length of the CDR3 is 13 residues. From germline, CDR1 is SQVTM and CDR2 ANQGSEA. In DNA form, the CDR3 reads TGCAACGTTGTATCAGGGGGCGGCTATGGCTACACCTTC. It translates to CNVVSGGGYGYTF.

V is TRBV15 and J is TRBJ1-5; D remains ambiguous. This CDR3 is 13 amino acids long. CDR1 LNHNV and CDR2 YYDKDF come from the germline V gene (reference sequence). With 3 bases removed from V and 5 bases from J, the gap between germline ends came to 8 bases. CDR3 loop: CATSSTEDQPQHF. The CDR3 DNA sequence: TGTGCCACCAGCAGTACGGAAGATCAGCCCCAGCATTTT.

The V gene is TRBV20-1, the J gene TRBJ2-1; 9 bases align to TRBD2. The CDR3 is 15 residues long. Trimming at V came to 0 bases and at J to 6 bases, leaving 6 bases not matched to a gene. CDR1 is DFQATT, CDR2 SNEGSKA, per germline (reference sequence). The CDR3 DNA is TGCAGTGCTAGAGATGGGCTAGCGGGACCCAATGAGCAGTTCTTC. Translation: CSARDGLAGPNEQFF.

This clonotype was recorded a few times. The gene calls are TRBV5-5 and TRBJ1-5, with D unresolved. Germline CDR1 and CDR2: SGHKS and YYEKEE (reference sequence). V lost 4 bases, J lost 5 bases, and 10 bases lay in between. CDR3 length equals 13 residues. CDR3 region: CASSRQDDQPQHF. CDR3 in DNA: TGTGCCAGCAGCCGGCAGGATGATCAGCCCCAGCATTTT.

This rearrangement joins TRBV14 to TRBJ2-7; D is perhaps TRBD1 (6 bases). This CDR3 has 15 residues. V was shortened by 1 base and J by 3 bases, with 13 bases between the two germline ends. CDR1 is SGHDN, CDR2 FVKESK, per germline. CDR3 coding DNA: TGTGCCAGCAGCCAAGGTCAGGGGTTTTTCTACGAGCAGTACGTC. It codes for CASSQGQGFFYEQYV.

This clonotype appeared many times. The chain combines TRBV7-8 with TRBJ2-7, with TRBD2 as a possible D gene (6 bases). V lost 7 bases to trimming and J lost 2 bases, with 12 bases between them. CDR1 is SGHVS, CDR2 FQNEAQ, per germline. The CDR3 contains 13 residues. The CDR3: CASTREFAYEQYF. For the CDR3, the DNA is TGTGCCAGCACTCGGGAGTTCGCCTACGAGCAGTACTTC. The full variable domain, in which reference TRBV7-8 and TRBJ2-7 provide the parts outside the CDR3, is GAGVSQSPRYKVAKRGQDVALRCDPISGHVSLFWYQQALGQGPEFLTYFQNEAQLDKSGLPSDRFFAERPEGSVSTLKIQRTQQEDSAVYLCASTREFAYEQYFGPGTRLTVT.

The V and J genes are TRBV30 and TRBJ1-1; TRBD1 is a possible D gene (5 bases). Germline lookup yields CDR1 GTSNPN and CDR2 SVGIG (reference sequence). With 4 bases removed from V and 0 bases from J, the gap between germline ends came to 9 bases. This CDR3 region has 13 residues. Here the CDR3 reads CAWNRFMNTEAFF. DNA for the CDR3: TGTGCCTGGAACAGGTTTATGAACACTGAAGCTTTCTTT.

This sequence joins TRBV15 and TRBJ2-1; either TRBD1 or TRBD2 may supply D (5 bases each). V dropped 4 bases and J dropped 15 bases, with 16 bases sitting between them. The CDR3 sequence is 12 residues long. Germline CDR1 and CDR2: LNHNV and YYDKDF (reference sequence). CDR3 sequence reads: CATSTGTASPFF. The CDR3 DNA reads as TGTGCCACCAGCACCGGGACCGCCAGTCCGTTCTTC. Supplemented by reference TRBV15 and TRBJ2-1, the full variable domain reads DAMVIQNPRYQVTQFGKPVTLSCSQTLNHNVMYWYQQKSSQAPKLLFHYYDKDFNNEADTPDNFQSRRPNTSFCFLDIRSPGLGDTAMYLCATSTGTASPFFGPGTRLTVL.

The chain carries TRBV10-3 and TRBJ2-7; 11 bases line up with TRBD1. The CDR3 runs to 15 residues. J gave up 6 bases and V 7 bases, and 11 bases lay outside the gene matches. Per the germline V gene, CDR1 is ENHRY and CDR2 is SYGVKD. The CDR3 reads CAIKPGTGQGGEQYF. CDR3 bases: TGTGCCATCAAACCCGGCACGGGACAGGGGGGCGAGCAGTACTTC.

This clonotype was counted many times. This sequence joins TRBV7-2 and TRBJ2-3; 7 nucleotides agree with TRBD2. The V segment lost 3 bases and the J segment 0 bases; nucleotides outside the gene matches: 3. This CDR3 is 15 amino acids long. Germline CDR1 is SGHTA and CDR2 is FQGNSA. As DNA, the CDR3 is TGTGCCAGCAGCTTTCTAGCGGTTAGCACAGATACGCAGTATTTT. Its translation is CASSFLAVSTDTQYF.

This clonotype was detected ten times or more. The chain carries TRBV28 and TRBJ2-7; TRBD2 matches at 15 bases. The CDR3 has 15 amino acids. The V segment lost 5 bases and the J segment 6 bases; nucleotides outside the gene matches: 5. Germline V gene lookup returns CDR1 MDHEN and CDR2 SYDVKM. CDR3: CASSGTSGGWGEQYV. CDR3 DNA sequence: TGTGCCAGCAGTGGGACTAGCGGGGGGTGGGGCGAGCAGTACGTC.

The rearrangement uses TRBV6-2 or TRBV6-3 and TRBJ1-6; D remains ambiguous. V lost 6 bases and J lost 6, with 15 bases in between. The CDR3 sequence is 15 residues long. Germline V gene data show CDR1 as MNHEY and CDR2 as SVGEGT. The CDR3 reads CASSEDTKINSPLHF. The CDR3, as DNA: TGTGCCAGCAGCGAAGACACGAAGATTAATTCACCCCTCCACTTT.

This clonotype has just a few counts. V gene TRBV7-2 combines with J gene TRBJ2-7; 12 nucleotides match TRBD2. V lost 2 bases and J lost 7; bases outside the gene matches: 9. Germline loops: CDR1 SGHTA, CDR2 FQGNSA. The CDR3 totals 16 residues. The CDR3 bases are TGTGCCAGCAGCTTACCCCTAGCGGGAGGGCCTGGTGAGCAGTACTTC. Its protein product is CASSLPLAGGPGEQYF.

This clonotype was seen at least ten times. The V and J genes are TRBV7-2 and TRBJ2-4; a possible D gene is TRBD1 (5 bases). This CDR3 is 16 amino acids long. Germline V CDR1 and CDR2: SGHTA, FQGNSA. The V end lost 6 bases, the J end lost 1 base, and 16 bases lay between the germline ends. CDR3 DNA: TGTGCCAGCAGAACAGGACAACGGGCTGCCAAAAACATTCAGTACTTC. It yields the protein CASRTGQRAAKNIQYF. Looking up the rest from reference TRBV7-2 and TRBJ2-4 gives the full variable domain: GAGVSQSPSNKVTEKGKDVELRCDPISGHTALYWYRQSLGQGLEFLIYFQGNSAPDKSGLPSDRFSAERTGGSVSTLTIQRTQQEDSAVYLCASRTGQRAAKNIQYFGAGTRLSVL.

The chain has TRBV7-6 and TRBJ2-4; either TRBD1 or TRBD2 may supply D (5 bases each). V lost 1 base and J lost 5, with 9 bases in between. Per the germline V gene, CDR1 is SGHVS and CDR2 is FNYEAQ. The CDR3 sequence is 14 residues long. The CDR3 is CASSLGEGQNIQYF. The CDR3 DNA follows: TGTGCCAGCAGCTTAGGCGAGGGGCAAAACATTCAGTACTTC.

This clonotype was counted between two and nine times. The CDR3 DNA is TGCAGTGCTAGTCCTTCAGGGTTTGGCTACACCTTC. It encodes CSASPSGFGYTF. The chain uses TRBV20-1 and TRBJ1-2; D is perhaps TRBD1 (5 bases). The length of the CDR3 is 12 residues. CDR1 DFQATT and CDR2 SNEGSKA come from the germline V gene (reference sequence). With 3 bases removed from V and 7 bases from J, the gap between germline ends came to 12 bases.

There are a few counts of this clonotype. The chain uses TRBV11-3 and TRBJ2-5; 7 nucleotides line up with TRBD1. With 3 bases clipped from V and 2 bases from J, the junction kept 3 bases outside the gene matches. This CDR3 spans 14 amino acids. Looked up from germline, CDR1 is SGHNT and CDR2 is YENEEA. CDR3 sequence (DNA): TGTGCCAGCAGCTTCAACAGGGGACAAGAGACCCAGTACTTC. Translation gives CASSFNRGQETQYF.

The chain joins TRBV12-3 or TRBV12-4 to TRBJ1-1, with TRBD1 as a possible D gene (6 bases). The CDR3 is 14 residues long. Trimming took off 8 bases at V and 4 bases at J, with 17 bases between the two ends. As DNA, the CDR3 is TGTGCCAGCGGATCTCGGGGGCGCGGCACTGAAGCTTTCTTT. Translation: CASGSRGRGTEAFF.

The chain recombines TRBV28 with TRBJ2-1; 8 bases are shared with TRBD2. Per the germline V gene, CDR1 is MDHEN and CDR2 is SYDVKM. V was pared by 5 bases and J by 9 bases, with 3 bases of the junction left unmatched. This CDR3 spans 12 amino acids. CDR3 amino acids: CASSGTSGEQFF. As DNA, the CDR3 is TGTGCCAGCAGTGGTACTAGCGGTGAGCAGTTCTTC.

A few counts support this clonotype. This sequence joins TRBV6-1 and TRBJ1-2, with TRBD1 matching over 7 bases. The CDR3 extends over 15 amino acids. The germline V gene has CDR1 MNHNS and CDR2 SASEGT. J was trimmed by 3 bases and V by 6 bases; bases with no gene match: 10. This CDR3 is CASSSPDTGDYGYTF. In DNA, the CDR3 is TGTGCCAGCAGCTCCCCGGATACAGGGGACTATGGCTACACCTTC.